The source of this T cell receptor (beta chain) is a study of T cell repertoires in cytomegalovirus infection. As for the study in general: Public TCR beta signatures were indicative of both CMV infection and a matching HLA type. Study-wide findings and caveats: Public TCR beta family frequency separated CMV-and-HLA carriers, including in an independent cohort. It was HLA-C-restricted CMV-specific TCR beta clonotypes that dominated the response ex vivo.

This clonotype came up many times. Its cognate antigen is unknown. TCRdb analysed the reads with MiXCR anew, one entry per CDR3 protein. The table shows some 180,000 distinct CDR3 sequences, with approximately 18% occurring only once. Material for sequencing was CD8+ T cells from PBMCs. This TCR was sampled from a human donor in good health (CMV status not recorded). Some clones in this sample may be carry-over from other donors' samples.

CDR3 DNA: TGTGCCAGCAGCTTAGGGGCAGGGGACACAGATACGCAGTATTTT. Amino acids: CASSLGAGDTDTQYF. V usage is TRBV7-6 and J usage is TRBJ2-3; D is possibly TRBD1 (6 bases). The CDR3 runs 15 residues. Trimming left V 1 base short and J 2 bases short, with 10 bases between. Germline V gene sequence: CDR1 SGHVS, CDR2 FNYEAQ.